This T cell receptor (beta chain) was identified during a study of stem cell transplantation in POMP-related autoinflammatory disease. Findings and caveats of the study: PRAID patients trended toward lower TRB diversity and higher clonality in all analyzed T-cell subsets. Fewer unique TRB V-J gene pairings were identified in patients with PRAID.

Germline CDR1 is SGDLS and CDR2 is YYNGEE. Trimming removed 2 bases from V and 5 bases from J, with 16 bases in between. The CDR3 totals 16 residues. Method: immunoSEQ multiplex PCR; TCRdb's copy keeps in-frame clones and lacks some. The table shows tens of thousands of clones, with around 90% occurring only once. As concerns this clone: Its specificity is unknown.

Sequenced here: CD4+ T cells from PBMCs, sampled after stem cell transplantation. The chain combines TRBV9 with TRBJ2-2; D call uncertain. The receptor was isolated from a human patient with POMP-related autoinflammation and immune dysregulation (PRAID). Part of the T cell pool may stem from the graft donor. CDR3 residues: CASSVRELALTGELFF. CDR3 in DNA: TGTGCCAGCAGCGTCCGTGAGCTGGCCTTAACCGGGGAGCTGTTTTTT.